This T cell receptor beta chain was retrieved from a study of cytotoxic CD8 clonotypes in ibrutinib-treated CLL. As for this clone: Antigen unknown.

Whole-study results and caveats: Higher circulating CD8+ T-cell counts strongly accompanied higher baseline clonality, above age-matched healthy donors. Public clonotypes were uncommon and contracted or stayed stable on treatment.

This CDR3 has 15 amino acids. The V and J ends lost 5 bases and 11 bases respectively, with 22 bases between them. Germline V lookup: CDR1 SGHTA, CDR2 FQGTGA. The table came from immunoSEQ multiplex PCR; TCRdb's copy has only in-frame clones and leaves some out. This sample yields hundreds of thousands of clones, of which roughly 74% are seen a single time; approximately 15% belongs to the top ten. From cryopreserved PBMCs came 2 to 2.5 micrograms of genomic DNA used for TCR beta libraries. This clonotype was sampled from a human donor with chronic lymphocytic leukemia. This rearrangement joins TRBV7-3 to TRBJ2-1, with D perhaps matching TRBD2 (6 bases). The sequencing here drew on PBMCs, taken after 24 months of ibrutinib treatment. The CDR3 coding sequence is TGTGCCAGCAGCCCCCCCGGGCGGGGTGGGAATAAGCAGTTCTTC. This sequence encodes CASSPPGRGGNKQFF.